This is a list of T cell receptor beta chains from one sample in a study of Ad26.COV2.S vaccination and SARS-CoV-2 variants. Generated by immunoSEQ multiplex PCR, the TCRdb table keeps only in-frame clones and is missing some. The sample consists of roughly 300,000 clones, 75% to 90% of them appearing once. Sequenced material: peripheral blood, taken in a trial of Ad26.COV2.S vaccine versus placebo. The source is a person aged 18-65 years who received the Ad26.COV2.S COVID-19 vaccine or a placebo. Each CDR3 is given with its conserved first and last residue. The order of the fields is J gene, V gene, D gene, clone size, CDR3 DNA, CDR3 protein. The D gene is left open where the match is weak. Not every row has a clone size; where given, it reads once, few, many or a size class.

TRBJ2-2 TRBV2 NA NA TGTGCCAGCCTCGCGGACAGGAACACCGGGGAGCTGTTTTTT CASLADRNTGELFF
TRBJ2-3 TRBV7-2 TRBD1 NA TGTGCCAGCAGCAAGACAGGGGGCGGTCGAAGCACAGATACGCAGTATTTT CASSKTGGGRSTDTQYF
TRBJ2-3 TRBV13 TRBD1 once TGTGCCAGCAGCTTTGACGCAGGGGGCGCAAGAACAGATACGCAGTATTTT CASSFDAGGARTDTQYF
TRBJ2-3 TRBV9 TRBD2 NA TGTGCCAGCAGCGCAAGCGGGGAGGACACAGATACGCAGTATTTT CASSASGEDTDTQYF
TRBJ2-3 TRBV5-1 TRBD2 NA TGCGCCAGCAGCCTTGGACTAGCGGACTTTTCTAGCACAGATACGCAGTATTTT CASSLGLADFSSTDTQYF
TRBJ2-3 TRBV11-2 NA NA TGTGCCAGCAGCCGTCTAAGGGGATGGGGCACAGATACGCAGTATTTT CASSRLRGWGTDTQYF
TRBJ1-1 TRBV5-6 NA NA TGTGCCAGCAGCCCAGTGAGCGGCGCTGAAGCTTTCTTT CASSPVSGAEAFF
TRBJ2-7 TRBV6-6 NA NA TGTGCCAGCAGTTACTCGGGGTCGGGGAACAACGAGCAGTACTTC CASSYSGSGNNEQYF
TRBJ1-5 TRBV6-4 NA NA TGTGCCAGCAGTGACTCTCGACGGTGGTATTCAAGCAATCAGCCCCAGCATTTT CASSDSRRWYSSNQPQHF
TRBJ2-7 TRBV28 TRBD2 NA TGTGCCAGCAGTATTGGGGGGGTTTACGAGCAGTACTTC CASSIGGVYEQYF
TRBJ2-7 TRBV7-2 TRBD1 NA TGTGCCAGCGGGCTTTCCGGACAGGGAGGATCCTACGAGCAGTACTTC CASGLSGQGGSYEQYF
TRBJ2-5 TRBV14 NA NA TGTGCCAGCAGCCCCGGGCCCCACAAGGGAGAGACCCAGTACTTC CASSPGPHKGETQYF
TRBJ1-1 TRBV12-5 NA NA TGTGCTAGTGGCTGGCCCCAAGCCGAGAACACTGAAGCTTTCTTT CASGWPQAENTEAFF
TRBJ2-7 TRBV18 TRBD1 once TGTGCCAGCTCACCGGGACAGGGGGCCGGCGAGCAGTACTTC CASSPGQGAGEQYF
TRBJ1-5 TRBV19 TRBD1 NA TGTGCCAGTAGGCCAACAGGGGGTCGAAATCAGCCCCAGCATTTT CASRPTGGRNQPQHF
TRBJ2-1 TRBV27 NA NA TGTGCCAGCAGCTCTAGTGAGCGCCCCTACAATGAGCAGTTCTTC CASSSSERPYNEQFF
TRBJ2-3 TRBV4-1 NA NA TGCGCCAGCAGCCAACCGCGGGACAGAGGGGCCGCAGATACGCAGTATTTT CASSQPRDRGAADTQYF
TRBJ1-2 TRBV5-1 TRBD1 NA TGCGCCAGCAGATCCCGGACAGGTGAGGACTATGGCTACACCTTC CASRSRTGEDYGYTF
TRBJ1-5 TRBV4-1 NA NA TGCGCCAGCAGCCAAGATGGCAGAGCTTATAGCAATCAGCCCCAGCATTTT CASSQDGRAYSNQPQHF
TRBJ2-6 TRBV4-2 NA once TGTGCCAGCAGCCAAGATGGGCCTGGGGCCAACGTCCTGACTTTC CASSQDGPGANVLTF
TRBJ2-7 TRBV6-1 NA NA TGTGCCAGCAGTGAATCCCAACTCTACGAGCAGTACTTC CASSESQLYEQYF
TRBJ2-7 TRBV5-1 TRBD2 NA TGCGCCAGCAGCTCTGGGGGGGACTACGAGCAGTACTTC CASSSGGDYEQYF
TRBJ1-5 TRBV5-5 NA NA TGTGCCAGCAGCTTGGTAACCGGGACGGGGCAGCCCCAGCATTTT CASSLVTGTGQPQHF
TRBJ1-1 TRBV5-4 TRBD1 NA TGTGCCAGCAGCTTGTACGACAGGGGTATTACTGAAGCTTTCTTT CASSLYDRGITEAFF
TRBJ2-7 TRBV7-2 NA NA TGTGCCAGCAGCTTACATAGCGGTTACGAGCAGTACTTC CASSLHSGYEQYF
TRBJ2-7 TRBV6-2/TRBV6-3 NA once TGTGCCAGCAGTGCCAGGGAAGAGCGGACCTACGAGCAGTACTTC CASSAREERTYEQYF
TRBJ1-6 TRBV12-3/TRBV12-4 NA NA TGTGCCAGCAGTCCCTTTCGGGATTCACCCCTCCACTTT CASSPFRDSPLHF
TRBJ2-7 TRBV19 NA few TGTGCCAGTAGTAACAGAAACTACGAGCAGTACTTC CASSNRNYEQYF
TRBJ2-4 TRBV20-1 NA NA TGCAGTGCTAGTGAACCGGGCGGCTGGGCCAAAAACATTCAGTACTTC CSASEPGGWAKNIQYF
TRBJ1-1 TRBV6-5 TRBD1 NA TGTGCCAGCAGTTTCGCAGGACAGGGGGCGGACACTGAAGCTTTCTTT CASSFAGQGADTEAFF
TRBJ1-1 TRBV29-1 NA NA TGCAGCGTTGCCCGGGTGAACACTGAAGCTTTCTTT CSVARVNTEAFF
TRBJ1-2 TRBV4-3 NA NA TGCGCCAGCAGCCAAGATTTTCGGCAGGGTGAGGGCTACACCTTC CASSQDFRQGEGYTF
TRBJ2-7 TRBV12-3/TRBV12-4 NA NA TGTGCCAGCAGTCCAGAGAGATACGAGCAGTACTTC CASSPERYEQYF
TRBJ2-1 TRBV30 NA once TGTGCCTCCTGGACCCGAAGTAACGAGCAGTTCTTC CASWTRSNEQFF
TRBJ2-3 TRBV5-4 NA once TGTGCCAGCAGCTCCAACAGGGACGGGACGCAGTATTTT CASSSNRDGTQYF
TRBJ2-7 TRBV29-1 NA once TGCAGCGTGTGGGACCGTTCCTACGAGCAGTACTTC CSVWDRSYEQYF
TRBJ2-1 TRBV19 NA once TGTGCCAGTAGTATAGGAATGGCCCAAGGATCTGATGAGCAGTTCTTC CASSIGMAQGSDEQFF
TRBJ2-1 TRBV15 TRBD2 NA TGTGCCACCAGCCGACAAGCCGTGGCTAGCGGAGACAATGAGCAGTTCTTC CATSRQAVASGDNEQFF
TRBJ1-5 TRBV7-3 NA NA TGTGCCAGCAGCTTAATGCCGGATCAGCCCCAGCATTTT CASSLMPDQPQHF
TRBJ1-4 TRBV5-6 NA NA TGTGCCAGCAGCACGAGGGACTCGGGGTATGAAAAACTGTTTTTT CASSTRDSGYEKLFF
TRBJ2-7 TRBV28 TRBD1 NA TGTGCCAGCAGTCAAACAGGGGTGGAGCAGTACTTC CASSQTGVEQYF
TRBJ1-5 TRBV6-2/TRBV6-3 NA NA TGTGCCAGCAGTTACGGTTTCGGGGATCAGCCCCAGCATTTT CASSYGFGDQPQHF
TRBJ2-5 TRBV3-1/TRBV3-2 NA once TGTGCCAGCAGCCAAGGGAACAGACCGGAGACCCAGTACTTC CASSQGNRPETQYF
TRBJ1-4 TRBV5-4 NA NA TGTGCCAGCAGCTTGGACGGGCTAGTAACTAATGAAAAACTGTTTTTT CASSLDGLVTNEKLFF
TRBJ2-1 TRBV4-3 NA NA TGCGCCAGCAGCCAACCAGGGGTGGCCTACAATGAGCAGTTCTTC CASSQPGVAYNEQFF
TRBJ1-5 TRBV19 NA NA TGTGCCAGTAGTATCGGTGGCAATCAGCCCCAGCATTTT CASSIGGNQPQHF
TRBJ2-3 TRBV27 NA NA TGTGCCAGCAGTTCGACATTACAGGGAGATACGCAGTATTTT CASSSTLQGDTQYF
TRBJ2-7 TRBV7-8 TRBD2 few TGTGCCAGCAGCGTTGGACTAGCGGGGGCCTCCTACGAGCAGTACTTC CASSVGLAGASYEQYF
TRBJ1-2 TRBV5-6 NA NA TGTGCCAGCAGCCGCCGAGGGGCAAGCTATGGCTACACCTTC CASSRRGASYGYTF
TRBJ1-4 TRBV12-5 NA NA TGTGCTAGTGGACCGGACACCTCAACTAATGAAAAACTGTTTTTT CASGPDTSTNEKLFF
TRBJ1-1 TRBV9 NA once TGTGCCAGCAGCGAGGGGGGGAAACAGGGACGAGCTTTCTTT CASSEGGKQGRAFF
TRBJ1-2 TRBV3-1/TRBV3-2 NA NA TGTGCCAGCAGCCTTTTGGGGGGACTCTATGGCTACACCTTC CASSLLGGLYGYTF
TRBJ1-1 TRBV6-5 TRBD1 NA TGTGCCAGCAGAAGGACAGGAATGGAAGCTTTCTTT CASRRTGMEAFF
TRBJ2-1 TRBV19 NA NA TGTGCCAGTAGTAAGAGGGGTGAGCAGCAGTTCTTC CASSKRGEQQFF
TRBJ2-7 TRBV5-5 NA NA TGTGCCAGCAGCTTTGAGGACAGCTACGAGCAGTACTTC CASSFEDSYEQYF
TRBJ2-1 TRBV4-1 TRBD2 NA TGCGCCAGCAGCCTTCGACGGGGGGTAGCGGGAGACTATGAGCAGTTCTTC CASSLRRGVAGDYEQFF
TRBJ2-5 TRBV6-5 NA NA TGTGCCTGTGGCACCCGAGAGACCCAGTACTTC CACGTRETQYF
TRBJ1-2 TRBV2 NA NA TGTGCCAGCAACCTCGGACGGTTCTATGGCTACACCTTC CASNLGRFYGYTF
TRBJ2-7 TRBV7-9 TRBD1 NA TGTGCCAGCAGCTTCGTGACAGGGGCGAACGAGCAGTACTTC CASSFVTGANEQYF